This T cell receptor (beta chain) was documented in a study of Ad26.COV2.S vaccination and SARS-CoV-2 variants. The study's findings and limits: People who got the vaccine had more spike-specific TCR breadth than people who got placebo.

With respect to this clone: The antigen is not known.

This table comes from immunoSEQ multiplex PCR, and its TCRdb copy is limited to in-frame clones, with some not included. The sample contains approximately 500,000 clones, roughly nine tenths of which appear only once. Germline lookup yields CDR1 MDHEN and CDR2 SYDVKM. The CDR3 runs to 13 residues. The V gene end was trimmed by 7 bases and the J gene end by 7 bases; junction bases not matched to a gene: 9. Indicated treatment: 19 received Ad26.COV2.S at low or high dose, single or two shots; 5 received placebo; per-sample allocation not given. After the first vaccine or placebo injection, samples were drawn on day 63.

The input for sequencing was peripheral blood, taken in a trial of Ad26.COV2.S vaccine versus placebo. This clonotype originated in a person aged 18-65 years who received the Ad26.COV2.S COVID-19 vaccine or a placebo. The chain has TRBV28 and TRBJ1-2; 7 bases fit TRBD1. In DNA form, the CDR3 reads TGTGCCAGCACCGGGGACAGCCCGCCTGGCTACACCTTC. Translating gives CASTGDSPPGYTF.